These 5 T cell receptor beta chains came from one sample sequenced in a study of blood T cell repertoires in COVID-19. Only in-frame clones appear in the TCRdb table, and some are missing; sequencing was by immunoSEQ multiplex PCR. The sample contains tens of thousands of clones, 65% to 90% of which appear only once. Sequenced sample: peripheral blood. These receptors were taken from a man in his forties with acute or convalescent COVID-19.

This chain links TRBV19 with TRBJ2-1; D might be TRBD2 (6 bases). V lost 1 base, J lost 8 bases, and 15 bases lay in between. The germline V gene has CDR1 LNHDA and CDR2 SQIVND (reference sequence). The CDR3 has 15 amino acids. The CDR3 DNA sequence: TGTGCCAGTAGTATAGGGGACTGGGGTGCAGATGAGCAGTTCTTC. It translates to CASSIGDWGADEQFF.

The V and J genes are TRBV12-3 or TRBV12-4 and TRBJ1-1; D gene uncertain. This CDR3 is built from 11 residues. Trimming cost V 2 bases and J 7 bases, with 5 bases left between them. In DNA form, the CDR3 reads TGTGCCAGCAGTTTACGGGGTGAAGCTTTCTTT. Protein sequence: CASSLRGEAFF.

The V call is TRBV27, the J call TRBJ2-7; D possibly corresponds to TRBD1 (7 bases). CDR3 length: 15 residues. The germline CDR1 and CDR2 sequences are MNHEY and SMNVEV (reference sequence). The ends were cut back, 5 bases at V and 3 bases at J, with 17 bases in the middle. CDR3 loop: CASSPYRGGDYEQYF. The DNA for the CDR3 is TGTGCCAGCAGTCCATACAGGGGAGGCGACTACGAGCAGTACTTC.

V is TRBV30 and J is TRBJ2-3; 8 bases map to TRBD2. CDR1 and CDR2 from the germline V gene are GTSNPN and SVGIG (reference sequence). The CDR3 has 14 amino acids. V lost 2 bases to trimming and J lost 3 bases; unmatched junction nucleotides: 4. CDR3: CAWSNGGGTDTQYF. The CDR3, as DNA: TGTGCCTGGAGTAATGGCGGGGGGACAGATACGCAGTATTTT. Filled out from reference TRBV30 and TRBJ2-3, the complete variable domain reads SQTIHQWPATLVQPVGSPLSLECTVEGTSNPNLYWYRQAAGRGLQLLFYSVGIGQISSEVPQNLSASRPQDRQFILSSKKLLLSDSGFYLCAWSNGGGTDTQYFGPGTRLTVL.

The chain is built from TRBV7-9 and TRBJ2-7; D is ambiguous. V lost 7 bases, J lost 4 bases, and 11 bases lay in between. CDR3 size: 12 residues. Germline loops: CDR1 SEHNR, CDR2 FQNEAQ (reference sequence). The CDR3 DNA reads as TGTGCCAGCAATCAAGTCGGGTACGAGCAGTACTTC. It encodes CASNQVGYEQYF. Using reference TRBV7-9 and TRBJ2-7 for the parts outside the CDR3, the full variable domain is DTGVSQNPRHKITKRGQNVTFRCDPISEHNRLYWYRQTLGQGPEFLTYFQNEAQLEKSRLLSDRFSAERPKGSFSTLEIQRTEQGDSAMYLCASNQVGYEQYFGPGTRLTVT.